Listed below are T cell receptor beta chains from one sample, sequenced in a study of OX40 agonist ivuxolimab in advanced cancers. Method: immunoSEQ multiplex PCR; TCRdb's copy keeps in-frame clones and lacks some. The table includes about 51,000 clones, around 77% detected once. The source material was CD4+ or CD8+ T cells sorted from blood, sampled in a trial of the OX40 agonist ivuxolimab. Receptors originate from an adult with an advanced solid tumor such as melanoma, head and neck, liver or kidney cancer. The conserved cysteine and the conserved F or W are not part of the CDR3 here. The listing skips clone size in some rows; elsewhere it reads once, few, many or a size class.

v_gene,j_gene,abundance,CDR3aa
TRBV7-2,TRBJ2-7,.,ASSLAPAKSYEQY
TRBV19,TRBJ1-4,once,ASSIVGRGMEKLF
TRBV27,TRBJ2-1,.,ASSFGLAGSNEQF
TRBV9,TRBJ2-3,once,ASSVTLAADTQY
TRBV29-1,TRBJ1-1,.,SAEGVQGANTEAF
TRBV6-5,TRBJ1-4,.,ASSARPGTNEKLF
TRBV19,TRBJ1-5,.,ASMVDRASNQPQH
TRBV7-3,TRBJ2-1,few,ASSLIAVAFSYNEQF
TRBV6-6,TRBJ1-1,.,ASSYGRGTEAF
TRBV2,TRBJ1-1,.,ASSGQGNTEAF
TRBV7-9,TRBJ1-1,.,ASSLGPEHTEAF
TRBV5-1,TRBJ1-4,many,ASSLTGTGVEKLF
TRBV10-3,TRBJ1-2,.,AISVAGYGYT
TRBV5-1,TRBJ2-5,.,ASSLRGLGEETQY
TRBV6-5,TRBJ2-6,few,ASSGGFAGANVLT
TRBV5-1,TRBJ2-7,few,ASRGTSGYSYEQY
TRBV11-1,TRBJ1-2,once,ASSSGQALEVYT
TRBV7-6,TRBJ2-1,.,ASSPGTSANNEQF
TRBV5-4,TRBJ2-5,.,ASVDLETQY
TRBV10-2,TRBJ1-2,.,ASSEGTRGYGYT
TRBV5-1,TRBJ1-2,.,ASSLSAGARTNNYGYT
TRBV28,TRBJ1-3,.,ASSNGGGQGNTIY
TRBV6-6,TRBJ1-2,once,ASSYKSGHLSYGYT
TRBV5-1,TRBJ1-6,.,ASSWRDRGSSPLH
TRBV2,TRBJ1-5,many,ASSQNQGNNQPQH
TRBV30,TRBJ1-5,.,AWSARGRSNQPQH
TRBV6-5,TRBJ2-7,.,ASSRGGPSSYEQY